This paragraph covers one TCR beta chain sequence. Its antigen remains unknown. The V gene's germline CDR1 is SGHDN and CDR2 FVKESK. The CDR3 has 12 amino acids. The germline V and J ends were trimmed by 0 bases and 11 bases, with 7 bases remaining between them. The study amplified TCR beta CDR3 regions using RNA transcripts. The first round was an RT-PCR with HTBI primers, and the second round was a multiplex PCR. In TCRdb, the multiplex PCR reads were re-called with MiXCR into one record per CDR3 protein. This table holds over a million distinct CDR3 sequences, about two fifths found once. This record comes from a study of Graves' ophthalmopathy and Graves' hyperthyroidism. Study findings and constraints: Most expanded clonotypes from thyroid (those above 0.001 frequency) were also found in blood. It was with 70.59% sensitivity and about 72% specificity that the model predicted ophthalmopathy progression. From stable hyperthyroidism, ophthalmopathy was separated by a 13-signature model with roughly 89% sensitivity and roughly 81% specificity.

Input material: peripheral blood or thyroid tissue (not recorded which). The rearrangement joins TRBV14 to TRBJ1-4, with no clear D. This TCR was sampled from an adult man with Graves' hyperthyroidism. This CDR3 is CASSQDGWKLFF. The DNA for the CDR3 is TGTGCCAGCAGCCAAGATGGTTGGAAACTGTTTTTT.